These 20 T cell receptor beta chains were all obtained from the same sample, sequenced in a study of OX40 agonist ivuxolimab in advanced cancers. Repertoires were generated with immunoSEQ multiplex PCR, while TCRdb's copy carries only in-frame clones and drops some. The repertoire holds 80,000 to 95,000 clones, with roughly 84% as singletons. The source was CD4+ or CD8+ T cells sorted from blood, collected in a trial of the OX40 agonist ivuxolimab. These receptors came from an adult with an advanced solid tumor such as melanoma, head and neck, liver or kidney cancer.

The chain carries TRBV6-5 and TRBJ2-6; TRBD2 is a possible D gene (6 bases). This CDR3 spans 14 amino acids. Germline V CDR1 and CDR2: MNHEY, SVGAGI. The V end was cut by 11 bases, the J end by 2 bases, with 13 bases between. CDR3: CAVRGYTGANVLTF. In nucleotides, the CDR3 is TGTGCCGTGCGGGGATATACTGGGGCCAACGTCCTGACTTTC.

The V call is TRBV5-1, the J call TRBJ2-3, with 8 bases fitting TRBD2. V was pared by 0 bases and J by 5 bases, with 8 bases of the junction left unmatched. This CDR3 spans 16 amino acids. Germline CDR1 is SGHRS and CDR2 is YFSETQ. The DNA of the CDR3 is TGCGCCAGCAGCTTGGGAGGCGGGGGGCGTGGAGATACGCAGTATTTT. Residues: CASSLGGGGRGDTQYF.

The chain carries TRBV5-4 and TRBJ2-1; 8 nucleotides agree with TRBD2. V trimming: 0 bases; J trimming: 4 bases; junction bases outside the gene matches: 3. The germline V gene has CDR1 SGHNT and CDR2 YYREEE (reference sequence). This CDR3 spans 15 amino acids. The CDR3 region has the DNA TGTGCCAGCAGCTTGGGAAGCGGGAGATACAATGAGCAGTTCTTC. Its translation: CASSLGSGRYNEQFF.

The chain employs TRBV2 and TRBJ1-5; a possible D gene is TRBD1 (5 bases). Germline V CDR1 and CDR2: SNHLY, FYNNEI. With 5 bases removed from V and 9 bases from J, the gap between germline ends came to 23 bases. This CDR3 contains 16 residues. The CDR3 DNA reads TGTGCCAGCAGTTTAGCAGGACGCGTTCCCGGGGCGCCCCAGCATTTT. The encoded protein is CASSLAGRVPGAPQHF.

The chain employs TRBV7-2 and TRBJ2-7; D not certain. Germline CDR1 SGHTA, CDR2 FQGNSA. V was pared by 2 bases and J by 0 bases, with 17 bases between. This CDR3 spans 17 amino acids. The CDR3 DNA reads as TGTGCCAGCAGCTTAAGTGTGATCGAACTGAGCTCCTACGAGCAGTACTTC. It specifies CASSLSVIELSSYEQYF.

V and J are TRBV4-1 and TRBJ2-5, with D perhaps TRBD1 (6 bases). This CDR3 contains 14 residues. Germline V CDR1 and CDR2: MGHRA, YSYEKL. The germline V and J ends were trimmed by 4 bases and 3 bases, with 12 bases remaining between them. CDR3 amino acids: CASSLGGSKETQYF. CDR3 sequence (DNA): TGCGCCAGCAGCCTAGGGGGAAGTAAAGAGACCCAGTACTTC.

The chain uses TRBV18 and TRBJ1-2; 7 nucleotides agree with TRBD1. CDR1 and CDR2 (germline): KGHSH, LQKENI. The CDR3 length is 15 residues. V shed 6 bases, J shed 1 base, and the junction held 8 bases outside the gene matches. The CDR3 DNA follows: TGTGCCAGCTCCCCAGACAGGGCATTTAACTATGGCTACACCTTC. Translating gives CASSPDRAFNYGYTF.

This rearrangement joins TRBV5-1 to TRBJ2-5, with D unresolved. Germline V gene sequence: CDR1 SGHRS, CDR2 YFSETQ. With 5 bases removed from V and 0 bases from J, the gap between germline ends came to 5 bases. This CDR3 comprises 12 residues. The CDR3 nucleotides are TGCGCCAGCAGTCCAGACCAAGAGACCCAGTACTTC. Its translation is CASSPDQETQYF.

The chain links TRBV18 to TRBJ2-4; 14 bases match TRBD2. The CDR3 loop spans 15 amino acids. The ends lost 5 bases at V and 9 bases at J; junction bases unmatched: 6. The V gene's germline CDR1 is KGHSH and CDR2 LQKENI. Written as DNA, the CDR3 is TGTGCCAGCTCAGAATCGACTAGCGGGGGGGTCATTCAGTACTTC. This gives the protein CASSESTSGGVIQYF.

J is TRBJ2-7 and V is TRBV6-5; 7 bases fit TRBD1. The germline CDR1 and CDR2 sequences are MNHEY and SVGAGI. The CDR3 has 14 residues. Trimming took 0 bases from V and 4 from J; bases not matched to a gene: 3. The CDR3 coding sequence is TGTGCCAGCAGTTACTCTAAGGGGGCTTACGAGCAGTACTTC. It specifies CASSYSKGAYEQYF.

The genes are TRBV5-1 and TRBJ2-3, with D maybe TRBD2 (5 bases). Per the germline V gene, CDR1 is SGHRS and CDR2 is YFSETQ. The V gene lost 4 bases and the J gene lost 4 bases, with 10 bases spanning the gap. This CDR3 is built from 13 residues. The CDR3, as DNA: TGCGCCAGCAGCACAGTGAGGGCAGATACGCAGTATTTT. Protein product: CASSTVRADTQYF.

The gene calls are TRBV4-3 and TRBJ2-3, with 11 bases identical to TRBD2. Germline loops: CDR1 LGHNA, CDR2 YSLEER. CDR3 length: 16 amino acids. V lost 1 base to trimming and J lost 4 bases; unmatched junction nucleotides: 4. CDR3 amino acids: CASSQVPGLAADTQYF. The CDR3 coding sequence is TGCGCCAGCAGCCAAGTTCCGGGACTAGCGGCAGATACGCAGTATTTT.

V and J are TRBV11-3 and TRBJ2-2; D is tentatively TRBD1 or TRBD2 (6 bases each). V lost 8 bases, J lost 0 bases, and 13 bases lay in between. The CDR3 spans 15 residues. Germline CDR1 reads SGHNT; CDR2 reads YENEEA. In DNA, the CDR3 is TGTGCCAGCCGGCGGGGACAAGCGAACACCGGGGAGCTGTTTTTT. Translation: CASRRGQANTGELFF.

Note on this clone: One end of the junction fails to match germline, which may point to a read error. The rearrangement links TRBV5-4 to TRBJ1-1, with 9 bases identical to TRBD1. The CDR3 consists of 17 residues. Germline CDR1 reads SGHNT; CDR2 reads YYREEE (reference sequence). This chain's CDR3 is CASSHLTGGAGNAEAFF. The CDR3 region has the DNA TGTGCCAGCAGCCACCTCACAGGGGGCGCGGGGAACGCTGAAGCTTTCTTT.

This CDR3 reads CASSVESFGATNEKLFF. CDR3 bases: TGTGCCAGCAGCGTAGAATCCTTCGGGGCAACTAATGAAAAACTGTTTTTT. V and J are TRBV9 and TRBJ1-4; D not certain. Deletions cut 0 bases from V and 0 bases from J, with 12 bases between. Germline V gene data show CDR1 as SGDLS and CDR2 as YYNGEE. The length of the CDR3 is 17 residues.

The chain is built from TRBV5-1 and TRBJ1-1; D is ambiguous. With 0 bases removed from V and 2 bases from J, the gap between germline ends came to 17 bases. CDR3 length equals 17 residues. Germline assignment: CDR1 SGHRS and CDR2 YFSETQ. The CDR3 bases are TGCGCCAGCAGCTTGGAAGGCAGATCAATTCTTAACACTGAAGCTTTCTTT. Translation: CASSLEGRSILNTEAFF.

The chain's CDR3 is CASRFAEITGELFF. CDR3 nucleotides: TGTGCCAGCAGGTTTGCGGAGATCACCGGGGAGCTGTTTTTT. J is TRBJ2-2 and V is TRBV6-5; D remains unclear. Trimming took off 6 bases at V and 4 bases at J, with 12 bases between the two ends. Germline CDR1 MNHEY, CDR2 SVGAGI. The CDR3 loop spans 14 amino acids.

In its sample, this clone was seen once. The V gene is TRBV19, the J gene TRBJ2-2; 7 bases line up with TRBD1. The germline CDR1 and CDR2 sequences are LNHDA and SQIVND (reference sequence). The CDR3 covers 15 residues. V dropped 7 bases and J dropped 0; count of bases not matched to a gene: 5. The CDR3 here is CASIPGTANTGELFF. CDR3 bases: TGTGCCAGTATACCCGGGACAGCGAACACCGGGGAGCTGTTTTTT.

V usage is TRBV25-1 and J usage is TRBJ1-2; D perhaps matches TRBD1 (5 bases). Germline V gene sequence: CDR1 MGHDK, CDR2 SYGVNS. The CDR3 runs to 16 residues. V lost 1 base and J 4 bases, leaving 16 bases between the germline ends. Here the CDR3 reads CASSELGQGVSYGYTF. The CDR3 region has the DNA TGTGCCAGCAGTGAATTGGGGCAGGGAGTAAGCTATGGCTACACCTTC.

This clone was recorded a few times. The chain couples TRBV18 to TRBJ1-2; tentatively, D is TRBD1 (5 bases). The CDR3 extends over 13 amino acids. Trimming took off 1 base at V and 6 bases at J, with 9 bases between the two ends. In germline, CDR1 is KGHSH, CDR2 LQKENI. The CDR3 reads CASSPRGRDGYTF. In nucleotides, the CDR3 is TGTGCCAGCTCACCACGGGGGAGGGATGGCTACACCTTC. The full variable domain, completed using reference TRBV18 and TRBJ1-2, is NAGVMQNPRHLVRRRGQEARLRCSPMKGHSHVYWYRQLPEEGLKFMVYLQKENIIDESGMPKERFSAEFPKEGPSILRIQQVVRGDSAAYFCASSPRGRDGYTFGSGTRLTVV.